The clone carrying this T cell receptor (beta chain) was counted many times. The antigen remains undetermined. The sample comes from a study of metastatic and nonmetastatic thyroid tumors. About the study: Comparative analysis of repertoires was undertaken across blood and tumor or nodule tissue obtained from malignant and benign thyroid patients. General study results and limits: Patients with malignant thyroid tumors reportedly had significantly higher TCR beta diversity than those with benign nodules, in blood and tumor.

Source study methods: Using the CDR3 differences seen across clinicopathological groups, the authors built a distant-metastasis classifier for papillary thyroid cancer, which was meant to discriminate distant-metastatic patients. MiXCR re-clonotyped the PCR reads for TCRdb. TCRdb assigned the V and J calls; the authors' analysis was not used. The table has around 18,000 clones, roughly a third seen once. None of the patients had undergone any treatment ahead of thyroid surgery. The sequence derives from a male donor with papillary thyroid cancer or a benign thyroid nodule (not recorded which). Some clones in this sample may be carry-over from other donors' samples. The sample was tumor tissue.

CDR3 in amino acids: CSASIRGNTIYF. The CDR3 DNA follows: TGCAGTGCTAGTATCCGTGGAAACACCATATATTTT. V and J are TRBV20-1 and TRBJ1-3; no clear D gene. V was clipped by 3 bases and J by 3 bases, with 6 bases between them. The CDR3 runs to 12 residues. CDR1 and CDR2 from the germline V gene are DFQATT and SNEGSKA (reference sequence).